This T cell receptor (beta chain) appears in the sequencing data of a study of cytomegalovirus exposure and HLA in healthy donors. Overall study results and limits: Most subjects' HLA-A and HLA-B alleles were reportedly predicted from TCR beta sequences.

This CDR3 has 13 residues. The germline gives CDR1 SGHDN, CDR2 FVKESK. J lost 4 bases, V lost 3 bases, and 2 bases had no gene match. PCR employed 60 Vbeta and 13 Jbeta primers. Method: immunoSEQ multiplex PCR; TCRdb's copy keeps in-frame clones and lacks some. The table lists 160,000 or so clones, 81% of them singletons. Details on this clone: Its antigen is unknown.

This TCR came from a woman aged 50 to 60 in good health and CMV-seronegative. The source material was PBMCs. The chain combines TRBV14 with TRBJ2-7; 8 nucleotides align to TRBD1. CDR3: CASSQDREYEQYF. CDR3 nucleotides: TGTGCCAGCAGCCAGGACAGGGAGTACGAGCAGTACTTC.